The 21 T cell receptor beta chains given below trace back to one sample, sequenced in a study of T-cell reconstitution after alpha-beta-depleted transplantation in children. As it was prepared, the TCRbeta library received unique molecular identifiers. Via MiXCR, TCRdb re-called the PCR reads, giving one row per CDR3 protein. Of about 980,000 distinct CDR3 sequences detected, about 29% appear once; the ten largest clones hold approximately 30%. This specimen was PBMCs, mostly from graft donor cells, taken 360 days after TCRalphabeta/CD19-depleted stem cell transplant. These receptors were collected from a boy under two years old who had a stem cell transplant for SCID, so the T cells may come from the graft donor.

The rearrangement links TRBV7-7 to TRBJ1-1, with D perhaps TRBD1 (6 bases). From germline, CDR1 is SSHAT and CDR2 FNYEAQ (reference sequence). The CDR3 contains 17 residues. Trimming pared 5 bases from V and 4 bases from J, leaving 23 bases between. Written as DNA, the CDR3 is TGTGCCAGCAGCCCATGGTTGGGCAGGGGATCAGGCACTGAAGCTTTCTTT. Translating gives CASSPWLGRGSGTEAFF.

Only a few counts were recorded for this clonotype. The junction departs from the called germline gene at one end, perhaps through a read error. The chain is built from TRBV10-3 and TRBJ2-1; 10 positions match TRBD2. The length of the CDR3 is 16 residues. Germline loops: CDR1 ENHRY, CDR2 SYGVKD. CDR3 region: CAISETSGASFNEQFF. The CDR3 DNA follows: TGTGCCATCAGTGAGACTAGCGGGGCCTCCTTCAATGAGCAGTTCTTC.

This CDR3 is CSVNRLRAEAFF. The DNA of the CDR3 is TGCAGCGTTAATCGACTGCGGGCTGAAGCTTTCTTT. The chain links TRBV29-1 to TRBJ1-1; D unresolved. V was clipped by 5 bases and J by 6 bases, with 13 bases between them. Germline V gene data show CDR1 as SQVTM and CDR2 as ANQGSEA. The CDR3 extends over 12 amino acids.

The rearrangement links TRBV5-6 to TRBJ2-5; D is perhaps TRBD2 (7 bases). Germline V lookup: CDR1 SGHDT, CDR2 YYEEEE. The CDR3 length is 14 residues. Trimming removed 3 bases from V and 6 bases from J, with 15 bases in between. This chain's CDR3 is CASSSRGGTKTQYF. CDR3 sequence (DNA): TGTGCCAGCAGCTCAAGGGGGGGCACGAAGACCCAGTACTTC.

The rearrangement links TRBV4-2 to TRBJ2-2; no definite D call. Trimming removed 1 base from V and 6 bases from J, with 9 bases in between. CDR3 length equals 14 residues. Germline V lookup: CDR1 LGHNA, CDR2 YNFKEQ. The CDR3 loop reads CASSQGSSPGELFF. DNA of the CDR3: TGTGCCAGCAGCCAAGGGTCAAGTCCCGGGGAGCTGTTTTTT.

This clonotype has a handful of counts. The rearrangement joins TRBV12-3 or TRBV12-4 to TRBJ2-1, with 9 bases fitting TRBD1. Trimming removed 5 bases from V and 8 bases from J; junction bases left unmatched: 10. This CDR3 has 15 amino acids. DNA for the CDR3: TGTGCCAGCAGTAGAGGACAGGGGCGGTACGATGAGCAGTTCTTC. The encoded protein is CASSRGQGRYDEQFF.

The V call is TRBV20-1, the J call TRBJ2-1; weak D call: TRBD1 (5 bases). The CDR3 consists of 11 residues. Trimming took 6 bases from V and 5 from J, leaving 8 bases between them. Germline assignment: CDR1 DFQATT and CDR2 SNEGSKA (reference sequence). CDR3 nucleotides: TGCAGTGCAGACAGTGACAATGAGCAGTTCTTC. As protein: CSADSDNEQFF.

A few counts support this clonotype. The V call is TRBV9, the J call TRBJ2-2; TRBD1 aligns across 8 bases. CDR3 length equals 16 residues. V gave up 4 bases and J gave up 2 bases; unmatched junction bases: 7. Germline V gene data show CDR1 as SGDLS and CDR2 as YYNGEE. Written as DNA, the CDR3 is TGTGCCAGCAGCCCCTGGACAGGGAGCAACACCGGGGAGCTGTTTTTT. This sequence encodes CASSPWTGSNTGELFF.

The chain recombines TRBV11-3 with TRBJ2-3; D tentatively reads TRBD1 or TRBD2 (5 bases each). Trimming pared 1 base from V and 4 bases from J, leaving 12 bases between. CDR1 SGHNT and CDR2 YENEEA come from the germline V gene. The CDR3 is 15 amino acids. In DNA form, the CDR3 reads TGTGCCAGCAGCTTAGGGGGGAAGAGGGCAGATACGCAGTATTTT. This codes for CASSLGGKRADTQYF.

The chain uses TRBV20-1 and TRBJ2-4; D remains ambiguous. The CDR3 loop spans 17 amino acids. V was pared by 7 bases and J by 1 base, with 23 bases between. Germline-derived CDR1 and CDR2 are DFQATT and SNEGSKA (reference sequence). CDR3 DNA: TGCAGTGGAGGCACGACACCCCGGTACGGCGCCAAAAACATTCAGTACTTC. It codes for CSGGTTPRYGAKNIQYF.

The chain couples TRBV2 to TRBJ2-5; 9 bases are shared with TRBD2. The CDR3 totals 15 residues. Germline V gene data show CDR1 as SNHLY and CDR2 as FYNNEI. The V and J ends lost 7 bases and 0 bases, in that order; junction bases with no gene match: 6. In nucleotides, the CDR3 is TGTGCCAGCATGGGTCTAGCGGGGAACCAAGAGACCCAGTACTTC. Translation: CASMGLAGNQETQYF.

This clonotype was counted a few times. The chain is built from TRBV28 and TRBJ2-3; D remains ambiguous. V was trimmed by 7 bases and J by 1 base, leaving 9 bases between them. In germline, CDR1 is MDHEN, CDR2 SYDVKM. The CDR3 is 13 residues long. In DNA, the CDR3 is TGTGCCAGCACGAGATCGGGCACAGATACGCAGTATTTT. Translated: CASTRSGTDTQYF.

This chain joins TRBV3-1 and TRBJ2-1, with D tentatively TRBD1 (8 bases). CDR1 LGHDT and CDR2 YNNKEL come from the germline V gene (reference sequence). The CDR3 covers 16 residues. Trimming pared 2 bases from V and 6 bases from J, leaving 17 bases between. In DNA, the CDR3 is TGTGCCAGCAGCCAATACAGGGGGGGTGGCGGCAATGAGCAGTTCTTC. Protein product: CASSQYRGGGGNEQFF.

This clonotype appeared a few times. V is TRBV4-1 and J is TRBJ1-1; 11 positions agree with TRBD1. CDR3 length: 16 amino acids. The junction had 10 bases not matched to a gene; V was cut back by 4 bases and J by 6 bases. In germline, CDR1 is MGHRA, CDR2 YSYEKL. The CDR3 nucleotides are TGCGCCAGCAGCCCCGGACAGGGGGCACGTTGGGCTGAAGCTTTCTTT. Its protein product is CASSPGQGARWAEAFF.

This clonotype was recorded a few times. This rearrangement joins TRBV5-1 to TRBJ2-7; D remains ambiguous. The V gene's germline CDR1 is SGHRS and CDR2 YFSETQ. V lost 0 bases and J lost 4, with 14 bases in between. The CDR3 is made up of 15 amino acids. CDR3 residues: CASSLEFAVGYEQYF. In nucleotides, the CDR3 is TGCGCCAGCAGCTTGGAGTTCGCCGTGGGATACGAGCAGTACTTC.

This clonotype was observed a few times. The chain is built from TRBV7-2 and TRBJ2-7; D remains ambiguous. V was pared by 3 bases and J by 2 bases, with 11 bases between. Germline V gene data show CDR1 as SGHTA and CDR2 as FQGNSA. The CDR3 has 14 residues. CDR3 in amino acids: CASSFIRETYEQYF. In nucleotides, the CDR3 is TGTGCCAGCAGCTTTATTCGAGAAACCTACGAGCAGTACTTC.

This clonotype was picked up a small number of times. The J gene is TRBJ2-3, the V gene TRBV29-1; 7 positions match TRBD1. Germline V CDR1 and CDR2: SQVTM, ANQGSEA. The CDR3 extends over 14 amino acids. Trimming cost V 4 bases and J 4 bases; bases outside gene matches: 8. CDR3 protein: CSVGQGLLADTQYF. The CDR3 nucleotides read TGCAGCGTTGGACAGGGCTTATTGGCAGATACGCAGTATTTT.

The sample holds a few counts of this clonotype. V is TRBV20-1 and J is TRBJ1-2, with D perhaps matching TRBD1 (5 bases). Deletions cut 3 bases from V and 7 bases from J, with 27 bases between. The CDR3 has 17 residues. The germline CDR1 and CDR2 sequences are DFQATT and SNEGSKA (reference sequence). CDR3 protein: CSASAGTGWATVGGYTF. CDR3 sequence (DNA): TGCAGTGCTAGTGCCGGGACGGGGTGGGCTACGGTGGGTGGCTACACCTTC.

This clonotype turned up a few times. Here the CDR3 reads CSALGGPDTQYF. DNA for the CDR3: TGCAGCGCCTTAGGAGGCCCAGATACGCAGTATTTT. This chain uses TRBV29-1 with TRBJ2-3, with D possibly matching TRBD2 (5 bases). The germline CDR1 and CDR2 sequences are SQVTM and ANQGSEA. Trimming cost V 7 bases and J 4 bases, with 12 bases left between them. The CDR3 extends over 12 amino acids.

V and J are TRBV2 and TRBJ2-7, with 9 bases identical to TRBD1. The CDR3 contains 14 residues. Germline trimming cut 6 bases from V and 2 bases from J; bases unmatched to any gene: 5. Germline CDR1 and CDR2: SNHLY and FYNNEI. CDR3 in DNA: TGTGCCAGCAGCTGGGACAGGGTAACCTACGAGCAGTACTTC. This sequence encodes CASSWDRVTYEQYF.

The rearrangement uses TRBV7-9 and TRBJ1-2; D gene ambiguous. This CDR3 region has 15 residues. Germline V gives CDR1 SEHNR, CDR2 FQNEAQ (reference sequence). V was clipped by 1 base and J by 7 bases, with 16 bases between them. This CDR3 is CASSLGAGPWTGYTF. As DNA, the CDR3 is TGTGCCAGCAGCTTAGGGGCCGGACCTTGGACTGGCTACACCTTC.